These T cell receptor beta chains were read from a single sample in a study of cytomegalovirus exposure and HLA in healthy donors. Using immunoSEQ multiplex PCR, the repertoire was profiled, and TCRdb retains in-frame clones only, with some absent. Here the sample spans 200,000 to 250,000 clones, about 80% being singletons. The specimen was PBMCs. The receptors derive from a woman between 40 and 55 years old in good health and CMV-seropositive. Both conserved end residues are part of each CDR3. A D gene is named only where the DNA matches it firmly. Not all rows give a size; the values are once, few, many and, for expanded clones, a class.

clone size: .; V gene: TRBV21-1; J gene: TRBJ2-7; D gene: .; CDR3 DNA: TGTGCCAGCAGCAAAAGACATTCCCAAATCCAGCAGTACTTC; CDR3 protein: CASSKRHSQIQQYF
clone size: once; V gene: TRBV4-1; J gene: TRBJ2-1; D gene: .; CDR3 DNA: TGCGCCAGTCGCAGGTTTAATGAGCAGTTCTTC; CDR3 protein: CASRRFNEQFF
clone size: .; V gene: TRBV7-9; J gene: TRBJ1-1; D gene: .; CDR3 DNA: TGTTCCAGCAGCTACCAACAGACAGGTTTTGAAGCTTTCTTT; CDR3 protein: CSSSYQQTGFEAFF
clone size: .; V gene: TRBV10-3; J gene: TRBJ1-5; D gene: .; CDR3 DNA: TGTGCCATCAGCCCACAGCAGGGCAATCAGCCCCAGCATTTT; CDR3 protein: CAISPQQGNQPQHF
clone size: .; V gene: TRBV27; J gene: TRBJ1-1; D gene: TRBD1; CDR3 DNA: TGCGCCTCGTGGACGGCAGGGGGCGTGATGGGCACTGAAGCTTTCTTT; CDR3 protein: CASWTAGGVMGTEAFF
clone size: .; V gene: TRBV18; J gene: TRBJ1-1; D gene: TRBD1; CDR3 DNA: TGTGCCAGCTCACAGGACAGGGACACTGAAGCTTTCTTT; CDR3 protein: CASSQDRDTEAFF
clone size: .; V gene: TRBV7-8; J gene: TRBJ2-2; D gene: .; CDR3 DNA: TGTGCCAGCAGCTTAGACCTAAACACCGGGGAGCTGTTTTTT; CDR3 protein: CASSLDLNTGELFF
clone size: .; V gene: TRBV13; J gene: TRBJ2-1; D gene: TRBD2; CDR3 DNA: TGTGCCAGCAGCGGGGGGACTAGCGGTCTGAGGGGGGCCTACAATGAGCAGTTCTTC; CDR3 protein: CASSGGTSGLRGAYNEQFF
clone size: .; V gene: TRBV23-1; J gene: TRBJ2-5; D gene: .; CDR3 DNA: TGCGCCAGCAGTCGTATCTCATCTTGTCCGAGGGAGCAGTACTTC; CDR3 protein: CASSRISSCPREQYF
clone size: .; V gene: TRBV6-1; J gene: TRBJ1-4; D gene: TRBD1; CDR3 DNA: TGTGCCAGCAGCTCGACGGGACAGGTCGGAAAACTGTTTTTT; CDR3 protein: CASSSTGQVGKLFF
clone size: .; V gene: TRBV18; J gene: TRBJ1-2; D gene: TRBD1; CDR3 DNA: TGTGCCAGCTCACCTCCCCCCGCCCAGGGGGCGTCCTATGGCTACACCTTC; CDR3 protein: CASSPPPAQGASYGYTF
clone size: once; V gene: TRBV25-1; J gene: TRBJ2-2; D gene: TRBD2; CDR3 DNA: TGTGCCAGCAGTGGGCTAGCGGGAGGGTACACCGGGGAGCTGTTTTTT; CDR3 protein: CASSGLAGGYTGELFF
clone size: few; V gene: TRBV2; J gene: TRBJ2-7; D gene: .; CDR3 DNA: TGTGCCAGCAGTGTACAGGGAAGCGAGCAGTACTTC; CDR3 protein: CASSVQGSEQYF
clone size: .; V gene: TRBV13; J gene: TRBJ2-1; D gene: TRBD2; CDR3 DNA: TGTGCCAGCAGCTTTTATCGGGGGGATCGGGCCAATGAGCAGTTCTTC; CDR3 protein: CASSFYRGDRANEQFF
clone size: .; V gene: TRBV11-2; J gene: TRBJ2-1; D gene: .; CDR3 DNA: TGTGCCAGCAGCCAGGGGTCAGCCTACAATGAGCAGTTCTTC; CDR3 protein: CASSQGSAYNEQFF
clone size: .; V gene: TRBV28; J gene: TRBJ1-3; D gene: TRBD1; CDR3 DNA: TGTGCCAGCAGTAGCGTCGACAGGGTCGTTGGAAACACCATATATTTT; CDR3 protein: CASSSVDRVVGNTIYF
clone size: .; V gene: TRBV30; J gene: TRBJ2-3; D gene: TRBD1; CDR3 DNA: TGTGCCTGCGTACACAGGGGACCCTACACAGATACGCAGTATTTT; CDR3 protein: CACVHRGPYTDTQYF
clone size: .; V gene: TRBV2; J gene: TRBJ2-1; D gene: TRBD2; CDR3 DNA: TGTGCCAGAGCCGGGACTAGCGTTATGAATGAGCAGTTCTTC; CDR3 protein: CARAGTSVMNEQFF
clone size: .; V gene: TRBV7-2; J gene: TRBJ1-4; D gene: TRBD1; CDR3 DNA: TGTGCCAGCAGCTTAGGTGGCAGGGGGCTGTTTTTT; CDR3 protein: CASSLGGRGLFF
clone size: .; V gene: TRBV5-4; J gene: TRBJ2-1; D gene: TRBD1; CDR3 DNA: TGTGCCAGCAGCTTGGACAGGGGAGAGTACAATGAGCAGTTCTTC; CDR3 protein: CASSLDRGEYNEQFF
clone size: .; V gene: TRBV30; J gene: TRBJ1-1; D gene: .; CDR3 DNA: TGTGCCTGGAGTGTACGGTTGGCTGAAGCTTTCTTT; CDR3 protein: CAWSVRLAEAFF
clone size: .; V gene: TRBV9; J gene: TRBJ1-2; D gene: .; CDR3 DNA: TGTGCCAGCAGCGTAGATGAGGCCTATGGCTACACCTTC; CDR3 protein: CASSVDEAYGYTF
clone size: .; V gene: TRBV15; J gene: TRBJ2-1; D gene: TRBD2; CDR3 DNA: TGTGCCACCAGCAGGACAGTACTAGCGGGGAACAATGAGCAGTTCTTC; CDR3 protein: CATSRTVLAGNNEQFF
clone size: .; V gene: TRBV11-2; J gene: TRBJ2-7; D gene: TRBD1; CDR3 DNA: TGTGCCAGCAGCTTGGCAGGGGGCGCAAATCGAAGGTACTTC; CDR3 protein: CASSLAGGANRRYF
clone size: .; V gene: TRBV7-3; J gene: TRBJ1-1; D gene: .; CDR3 DNA: TGTGCCAGCAGCTCGGGGGTGTCGGGTGAAGCTTTCTTT; CDR3 protein: CASSSGVSGEAFF
clone size: .; V gene: TRBV19; J gene: TRBJ2-5; D gene: TRBD2; CDR3 DNA: TGTGCCAGTAGTTTCGGACTAGCGGGAGAAGCCCGAGAGACCCAGTACTTC; CDR3 protein: CASSFGLAGEARETQYF
clone size: .; V gene: TRBV21-1; J gene: TRBJ2-2; D gene: .; CDR3 DNA: TGTGCCAGCAGCCCTCGGAGGGGGCGGCCCGGGGAGCTGTTTTTT; CDR3 protein: CASSPRRGRPGELFF
clone size: .; V gene: TRBV6-6; J gene: TRBJ2-4; D gene: .; CDR3 DNA: TGTGCCAGCAGTTACGAGGGCCAAGCCAAAAACATTCAGTACTTC; CDR3 protein: CASSYEGQAKNIQYF
clone size: few; V gene: TRBV5-4; J gene: TRBJ2-1; D gene: .; CDR3 DNA: TGTGCCAGCAGCTTGGATACTATCTCCTACAATGAGCAGTTCTTC; CDR3 protein: CASSLDTISYNEQFF
clone size: .; V gene: TRBV5-4; J gene: TRBJ2-3; D gene: TRBD1; CDR3 DNA: TGTGCCAGCAGCTTAACAGGGGTCGTCACAGATACGCAGTATTTT; CDR3 protein: CASSLTGVVTDTQYF
clone size: .; V gene: TRBV6-6; J gene: TRBJ1-2; D gene: TRBD1; CDR3 DNA: TGTGCCAGCAGTCCGGACAGGGGGCCCTATGGCTACACCTTC; CDR3 protein: CASSPDRGPYGYTF
clone size: .; V gene: TRBV19; J gene: TRBJ2-1; D gene: TRBD1; CDR3 DNA: TGTGCCAGTAAAGGGACAGGGGACGGCAATGAGCAGTTCTTC; CDR3 protein: CASKGTGDGNEQFF
clone size: .; V gene: TRBV30; J gene: TRBJ1-3; D gene: .; CDR3 DNA: TGTGCCTGGCAGGCCAACTCTGGAAACACCATATATTTT; CDR3 protein: CAWQANSGNTIYF
clone size: .; V gene: TRBV2; J gene: TRBJ1-2; D gene: .; CDR3 DNA: TGTGCCAGCAGTGAGAGCTATGGCTACACCTTC; CDR3 protein: CASSESYGYTF
clone size: .; V gene: TRBV7-6; J gene: TRBJ1-4; D gene: TRBD1; CDR3 DNA: TGTGCCAGCAGCATAACCGGGACAGGGTTTGAAAAACTGTTTTTT; CDR3 protein: CASSITGTGFEKLFF
clone size: .; V gene: TRBV6-5; J gene: TRBJ2-7; D gene: .; CDR3 DNA: TGTGCCAGCAAGGGAGGTTTCTTGAACGAGCAGTACTTC; CDR3 protein: CASKGGFLNEQYF
clone size: .; V gene: TRBV19; J gene: TRBJ2-2; D gene: TRBD2; CDR3 DNA: TGTGCCAGTGGGACTAGCGGGGGAGTTAACACCGGGGAGCTGTTTTTT; CDR3 protein: CASGTSGGVNTGELFF
clone size: .; V gene: TRBV27; J gene: TRBJ1-2; D gene: TRBD1; CDR3 DNA: TGTGCCAGCAGTTATCAGGGGGGACTCCGCTATGGCTACACCTTC; CDR3 protein: CASSYQGGLRYGYTF
clone size: .; V gene: TRBV6-6; J gene: TRBJ2-1; D gene: .; CDR3 DNA: TGTGCCAGCAGCCAATGGCCTTCTGTGAATGAGCAGTTCTTC; CDR3 protein: CASSQWPSVNEQFF
clone size: .; V gene: TRBV27; J gene: TRBJ2-7; D gene: .; CDR3 DNA: TGTGCCAGCAGCCCCAGGGTCTACGGCGAGCAGTACTTC; CDR3 protein: CASSPRVYGEQYF
clone size: few; V gene: TRBV7-8; J gene: TRBJ1-1; D gene: TRBD1; CDR3 DNA: TGTGCCAGCAGAGGGGACAGGGGAAACACTGAAGCTTTCTTT; CDR3 protein: CASRGDRGNTEAFF
clone size: .; V gene: TRBV18; J gene: TRBJ1-2; D gene: .; CDR3 DNA: TGTGCCAGCTCTCCTACCGACAGCCTGACCTTC; CDR3 protein: CASSPTDSLTF
clone size: .; V gene: TRBV2; J gene: TRBJ2-5; D gene: .; CDR3 DNA: TGTGCCAGCAGTGAATCGGACAGTACGGGGGAGACCCAGTACTTC; CDR3 protein: CASSESDSTGETQYF
clone size: .; V gene: TRBV6-5; J gene: TRBJ2-3; D gene: .; CDR3 DNA: TGTGCCAGCAGAGCTAGCACAGATACGCAGTATTTT; CDR3 protein: CASRASTDTQYF
clone size: .; V gene: TRBV5-1; J gene: TRBJ1-3; D gene: TRBD1; CDR3 DNA: TGCGCCAGCAGCTTGGCTGGGACAGGCTCACTAGAAGGAAACACCATATATTTT; CDR3 protein: CASSLAGTGSLEGNTIYF
clone size: .; V gene: TRBV7-2; J gene: TRBJ1-1; D gene: TRBD1; CDR3 DNA: TGTGCCAGCAGCGTCCGGACAGGGAACACTGAAGCTTTCTTT; CDR3 protein: CASSVRTGNTEAFF
clone size: once; V gene: TRBV30; J gene: TRBJ2-2; D gene: .; CDR3 DNA: TGTGCCTGGAGTCGAGGAGCGGAGGGAGGGGAGCTGTTTTTT; CDR3 protein: CAWSRGAEGGELFF
clone size: .; V gene: TRBV30; J gene: TRBJ2-1; D gene: TRBD1; CDR3 DNA: TGTGCCTGGAGGTTCCGCGACAGGGGCTACAATGAGCAGTTCTTC; CDR3 protein: CAWRFRDRGYNEQFF
clone size: .; V gene: TRBV12-2; J gene: TRBJ1-6; D gene: .; CDR3 DNA: TGTGCAAGGTCCAGTTCACCCCTCCACTTT; CDR3 protein: CARSSSPLHF
clone size: .; V gene: TRBV5-1; J gene: TRBJ1-2; D gene: .; CDR3 DNA: TGCGCCAGCAGCGCACAGGGAAATGGCTACACCTTC; CDR3 protein: CASSAQGNGYTF